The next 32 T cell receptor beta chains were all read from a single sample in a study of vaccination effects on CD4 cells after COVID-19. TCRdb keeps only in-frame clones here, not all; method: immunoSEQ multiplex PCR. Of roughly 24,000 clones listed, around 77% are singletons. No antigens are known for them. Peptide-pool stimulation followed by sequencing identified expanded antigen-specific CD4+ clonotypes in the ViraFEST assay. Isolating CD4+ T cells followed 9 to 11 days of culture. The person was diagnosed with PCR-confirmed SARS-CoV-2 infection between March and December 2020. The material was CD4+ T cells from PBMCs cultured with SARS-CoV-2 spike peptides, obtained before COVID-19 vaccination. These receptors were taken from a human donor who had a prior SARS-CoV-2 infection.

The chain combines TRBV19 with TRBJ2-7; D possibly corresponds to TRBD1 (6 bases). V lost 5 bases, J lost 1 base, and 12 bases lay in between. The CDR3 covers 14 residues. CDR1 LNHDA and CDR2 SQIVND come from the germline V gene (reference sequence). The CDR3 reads CASSLQQGSYEQYF. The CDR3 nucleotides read TGTGCCAGTAGTCTTCAACAGGGTTCCTACGAGCAGTACTTC.

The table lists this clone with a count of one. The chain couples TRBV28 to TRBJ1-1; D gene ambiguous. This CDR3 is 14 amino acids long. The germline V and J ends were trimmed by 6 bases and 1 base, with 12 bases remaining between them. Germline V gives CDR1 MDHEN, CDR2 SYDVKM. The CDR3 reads CASSLGRRNTEAFF. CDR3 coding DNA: TGTGCCAGCAGCCTCGGGAGGAGGAACACTGAAGCTTTCTTT.

CDR3 sequence: CASSGDLGGQETQYF. The CDR3 DNA sequence: TGTGCCAGCAGTGGAGACCTCGGGGGCCAAGAGACCCAGTACTTC. The chain joins TRBV2 to TRBJ2-5, with a weak D call TRBD2 (6 bases). This CDR3 region has 15 residues. Germline CDR1 and CDR2: SNHLY and FYNNEI. V shed 4 bases and J shed 1 base, with 13 bases lying between them.

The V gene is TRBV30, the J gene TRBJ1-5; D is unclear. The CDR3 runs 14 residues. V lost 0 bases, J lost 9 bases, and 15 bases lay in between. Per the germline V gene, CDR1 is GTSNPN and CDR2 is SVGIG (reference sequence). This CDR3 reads CAWSVGQWLAPQHF. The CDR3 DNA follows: TGTGCCTGGAGTGTAGGGCAGTGGTTAGCGCCCCAGCATTTT.

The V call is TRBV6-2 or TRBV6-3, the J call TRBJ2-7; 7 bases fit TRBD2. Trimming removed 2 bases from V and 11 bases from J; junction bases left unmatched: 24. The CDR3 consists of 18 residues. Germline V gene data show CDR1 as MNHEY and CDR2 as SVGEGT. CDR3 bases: TGTGCCAGCAGTTACCCGCCGGGGAGGGTGGCACCGTCGGGTCTCGAGTACTTC. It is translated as CASSYPPGRVAPSGLEYF.

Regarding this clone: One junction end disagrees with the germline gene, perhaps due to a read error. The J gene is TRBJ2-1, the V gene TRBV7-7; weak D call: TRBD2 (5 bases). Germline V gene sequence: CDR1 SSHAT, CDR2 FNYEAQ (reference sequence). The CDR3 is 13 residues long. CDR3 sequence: CASSPGLNNEQFF. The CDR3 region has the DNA TGTGCTAGCAGCCCAGGACTCAACAATGAGCAGTTCTTC.

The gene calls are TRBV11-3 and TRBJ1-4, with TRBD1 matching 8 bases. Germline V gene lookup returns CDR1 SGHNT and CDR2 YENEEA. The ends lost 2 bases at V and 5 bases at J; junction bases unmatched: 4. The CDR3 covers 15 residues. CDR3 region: CASSLLGQGNEKLFF. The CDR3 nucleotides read TGTGCCAGCAGCTTACTAGGACAGGGAAATGAAAAACTGTTTTTT. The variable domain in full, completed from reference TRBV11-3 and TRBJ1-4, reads EAGVVQSPRYKIIEKKQPVAFWCNPISGHNTLYWYLQNLGQGPELLIRYENEEAVDDSQLPKDRFSAERLKGVDSTLKIQPAELGDSAVYLCASSLLGQGNEKLFFGSGTQLSVL.

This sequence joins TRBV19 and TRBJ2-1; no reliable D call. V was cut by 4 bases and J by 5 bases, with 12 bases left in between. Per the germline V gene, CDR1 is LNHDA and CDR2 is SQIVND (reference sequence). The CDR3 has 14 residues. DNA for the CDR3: TGTGCCAGTAGTACTAGGACGGATAACAATGAGCAGTTCTTC. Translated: CASSTRTDNNEQFF.

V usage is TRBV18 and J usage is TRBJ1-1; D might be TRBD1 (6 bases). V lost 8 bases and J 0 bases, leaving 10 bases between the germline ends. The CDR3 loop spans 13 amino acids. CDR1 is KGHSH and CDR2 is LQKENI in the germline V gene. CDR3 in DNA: TGTGCCAGCAGGGGGAACATGAACACTGAAGCTTTCTTT. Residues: CASRGNMNTEAFF.

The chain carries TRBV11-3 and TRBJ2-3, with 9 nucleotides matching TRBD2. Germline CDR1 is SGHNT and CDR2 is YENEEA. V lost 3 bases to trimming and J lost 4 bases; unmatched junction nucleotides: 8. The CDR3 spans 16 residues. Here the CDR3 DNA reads TGTGCCAGCAGCTTTGAAGGCGGGAGGGGGGCAGATACGCAGTATTTT. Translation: CASSFEGGRGADTQYF.

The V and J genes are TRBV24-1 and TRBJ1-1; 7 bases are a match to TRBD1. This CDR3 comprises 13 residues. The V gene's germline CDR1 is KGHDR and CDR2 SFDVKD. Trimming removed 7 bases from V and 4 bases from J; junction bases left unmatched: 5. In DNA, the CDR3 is TGTGCCACCAGGAGCCCAGGGGGCACTGAAGCTTTCTTT. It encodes CATRSPGGTEAFF.

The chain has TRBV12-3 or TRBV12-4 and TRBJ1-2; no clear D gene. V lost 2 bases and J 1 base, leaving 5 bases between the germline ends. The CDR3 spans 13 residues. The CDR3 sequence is CASSLTINYGYTF. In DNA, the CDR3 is TGTGCCAGCAGTTTAACAATTAACTATGGCTACACCTTC.

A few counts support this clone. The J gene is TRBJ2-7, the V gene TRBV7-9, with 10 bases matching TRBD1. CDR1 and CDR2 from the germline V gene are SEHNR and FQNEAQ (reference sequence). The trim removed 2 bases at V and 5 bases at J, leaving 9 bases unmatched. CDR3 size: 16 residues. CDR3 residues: CASSLSPDRGHHEQYF. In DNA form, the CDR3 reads TGTGCCAGCAGCTTATCCCCAGACAGGGGGCATCACGAGCAGTACTTC.

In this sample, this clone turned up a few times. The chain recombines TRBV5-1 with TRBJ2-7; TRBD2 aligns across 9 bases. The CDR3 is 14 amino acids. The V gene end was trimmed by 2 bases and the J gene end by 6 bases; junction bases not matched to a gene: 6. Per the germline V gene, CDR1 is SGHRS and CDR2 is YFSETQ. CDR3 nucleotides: TGCGCCAGCAGCTTCCTAGCGGGGCAAGCCGAGCAGTACTTC. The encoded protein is CASSFLAGQAEQYF.

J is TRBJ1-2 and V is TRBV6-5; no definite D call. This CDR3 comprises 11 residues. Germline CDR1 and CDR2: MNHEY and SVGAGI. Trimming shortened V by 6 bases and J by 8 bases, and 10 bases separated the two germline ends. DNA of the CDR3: TGTGCCAGCAGAACCAGATGGGGCTACACCTTC. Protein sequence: CASRTRWGYTF.

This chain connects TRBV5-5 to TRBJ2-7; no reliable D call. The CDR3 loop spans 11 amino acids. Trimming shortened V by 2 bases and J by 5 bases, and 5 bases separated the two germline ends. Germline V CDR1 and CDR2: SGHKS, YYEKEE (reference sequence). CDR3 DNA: TGTGCCAGCAGCTTCCGTGACGAGCAGTACTTC. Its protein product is CASSFRDEQYF.

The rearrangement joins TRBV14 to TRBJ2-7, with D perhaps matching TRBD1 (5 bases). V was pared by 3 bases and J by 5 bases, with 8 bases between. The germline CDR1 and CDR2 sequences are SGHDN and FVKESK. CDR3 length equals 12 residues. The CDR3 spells CASSQGLDEQYF. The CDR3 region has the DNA TGTGCCAGCAGCCAGGGGCTCGACGAGCAGTACTTC.

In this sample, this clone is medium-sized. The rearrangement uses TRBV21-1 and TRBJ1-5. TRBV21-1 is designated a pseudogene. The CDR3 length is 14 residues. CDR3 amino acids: CASSKTSKNQPQHF. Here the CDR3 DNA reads TGTGCCAGCAGCAAAACCTCTAAAAATCAGCCCCAGCATTTT.

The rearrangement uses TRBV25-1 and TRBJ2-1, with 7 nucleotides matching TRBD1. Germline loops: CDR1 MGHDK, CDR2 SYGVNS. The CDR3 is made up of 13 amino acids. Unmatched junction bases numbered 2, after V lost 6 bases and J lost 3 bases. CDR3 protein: CASSRDSYNEQFF. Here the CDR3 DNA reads TGTGCCAGCAGCCGGGACAGCTACAATGAGCAGTTCTTC. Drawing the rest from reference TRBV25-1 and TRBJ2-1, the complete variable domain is EADIYQTPRYLVIGTGKKITLECSQTMGHDKMYWYQQDPGMELHLIHYSYGVNSTEKGDLSSESTVSRIRTEHFPLTLESARPSHTSQYLCASSRDSYNEQFFGPGTRLTVL.

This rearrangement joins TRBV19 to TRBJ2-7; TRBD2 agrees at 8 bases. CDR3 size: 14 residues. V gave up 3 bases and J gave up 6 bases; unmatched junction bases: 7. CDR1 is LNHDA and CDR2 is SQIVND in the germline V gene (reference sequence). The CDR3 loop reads CASSIGGGTAEQYF. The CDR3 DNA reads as TGTGCCAGTAGTATTGGCGGGGGGACGGCCGAGCAGTACTTC.

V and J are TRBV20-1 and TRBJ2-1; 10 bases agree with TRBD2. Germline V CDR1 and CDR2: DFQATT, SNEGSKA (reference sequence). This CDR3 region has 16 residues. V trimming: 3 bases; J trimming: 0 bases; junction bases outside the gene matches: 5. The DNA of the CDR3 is TGCAGTGCTAGTTTTAGCGGGAGGAACTCCTACAATGAGCAGTTCTTC. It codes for CSASFSGRNSYNEQFF.

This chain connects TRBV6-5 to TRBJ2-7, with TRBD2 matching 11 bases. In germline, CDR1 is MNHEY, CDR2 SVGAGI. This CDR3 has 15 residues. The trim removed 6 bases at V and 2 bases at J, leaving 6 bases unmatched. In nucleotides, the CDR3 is TGTGCCAGCAGGGGAACTAGCGGGAGCCCCTACGAGCAGTACTTC. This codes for CASRGTSGSPYEQYF.

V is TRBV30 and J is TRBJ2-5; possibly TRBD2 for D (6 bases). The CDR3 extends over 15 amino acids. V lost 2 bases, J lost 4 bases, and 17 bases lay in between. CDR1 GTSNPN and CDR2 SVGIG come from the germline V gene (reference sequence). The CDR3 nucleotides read TGTGCCTGGAGTAAGGGGACCGGGGGAGGAGAGACCCAGTACTTC. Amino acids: CAWSKGTGGGETQYF.

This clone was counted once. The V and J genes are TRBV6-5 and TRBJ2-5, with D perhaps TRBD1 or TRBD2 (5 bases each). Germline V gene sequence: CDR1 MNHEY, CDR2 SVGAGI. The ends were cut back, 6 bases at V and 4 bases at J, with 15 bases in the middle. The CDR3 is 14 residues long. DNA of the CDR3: TGTGCCAGCAGCCCCCTTTGGGGGTCAGAGACCCAGTACTTC. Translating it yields CASSPLWGSETQYF.

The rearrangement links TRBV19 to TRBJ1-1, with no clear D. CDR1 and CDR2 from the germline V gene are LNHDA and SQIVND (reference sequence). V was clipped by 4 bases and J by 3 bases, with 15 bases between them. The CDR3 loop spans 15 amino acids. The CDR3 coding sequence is TGTGCCAGTAGTAGATTTTCGGGTTCGGACACTGAAGCTTTCTTT. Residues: CASSRFSGSDTEAFF.

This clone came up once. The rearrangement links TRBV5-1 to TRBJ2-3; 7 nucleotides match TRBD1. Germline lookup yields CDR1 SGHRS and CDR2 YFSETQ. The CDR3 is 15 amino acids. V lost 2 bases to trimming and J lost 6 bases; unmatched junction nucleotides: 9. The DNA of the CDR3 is TGCGCCAGCAGCTTAAGACAGGGACCTCAGGATACGCAGTATTTT. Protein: CASSLRQGPQDTQYF. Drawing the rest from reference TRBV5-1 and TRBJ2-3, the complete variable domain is KAGVTQTPRYLIKTRGQQVTLSCSPISGHRSVSWYQQTPGQGLQFLFEYFSETQRNKGNFPGRFSGRQFSNSRSEMNVSTLELGDSALYLCASSLRQGPQDTQYFGPGTRLTVL.

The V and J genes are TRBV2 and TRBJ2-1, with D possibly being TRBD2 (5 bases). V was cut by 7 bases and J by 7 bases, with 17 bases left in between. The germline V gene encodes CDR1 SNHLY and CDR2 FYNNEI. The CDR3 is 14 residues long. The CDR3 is CASITVALSNEQFF. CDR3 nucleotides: TGTGCCAGCATTACGGTAGCGCTATCAAATGAGCAGTTCTTC.

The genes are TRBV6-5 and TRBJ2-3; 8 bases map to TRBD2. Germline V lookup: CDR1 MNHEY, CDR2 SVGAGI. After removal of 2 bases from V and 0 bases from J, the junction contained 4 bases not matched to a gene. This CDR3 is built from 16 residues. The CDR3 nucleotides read TGTGCCAGCAGTTACGGGAGCGGGGGAAGCACAGATACGCAGTATTTT. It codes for CASSYGSGGSTDTQYF.

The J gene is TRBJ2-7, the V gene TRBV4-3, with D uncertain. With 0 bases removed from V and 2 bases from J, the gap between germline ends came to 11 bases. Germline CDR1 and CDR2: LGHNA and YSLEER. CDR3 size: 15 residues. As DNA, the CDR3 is TGCGCCAGCAGCCAAGACTCACGGCCAGCCTACGAGCAGTACTTC. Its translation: CASSQDSRPAYEQYF.

CDR3 amino acids: CASRAPGQGHGEQFF. In nucleotides, the CDR3 is TGCGCCAGCAGGGCTCCGGGACAGGGCCACGGTGAGCAGTTCTTC. This rearrangement joins TRBV4-1 to TRBJ2-1, with 9 bases matching TRBD1. The CDR3 totals 15 residues. The V and J ends lost 6 bases and 9 bases, in that order; junction bases with no gene match: 12. Germline CDR1 MGHRA, CDR2 YSYEKL.

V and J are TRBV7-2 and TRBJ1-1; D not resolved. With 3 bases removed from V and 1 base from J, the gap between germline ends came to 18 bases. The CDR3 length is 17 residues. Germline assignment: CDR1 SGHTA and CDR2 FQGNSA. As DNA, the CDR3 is TGTGCCAGCAGCTTGTTCAGAAGTAACGCTCCGAACACTGAAGCTTTCTTT. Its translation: CASSLFRSNAPNTEAFF.

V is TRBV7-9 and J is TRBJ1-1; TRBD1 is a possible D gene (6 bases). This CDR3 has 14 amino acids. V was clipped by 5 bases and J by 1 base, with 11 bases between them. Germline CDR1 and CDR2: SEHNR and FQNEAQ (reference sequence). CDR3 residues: CASSLQGRNTEAFF. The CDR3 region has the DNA TGTGCCAGCAGCCTACAGGGACGGAACACTGAAGCTTTCTTT.